The sequence of this TCR beta chain was determined in a study of PD-L1 blockade in urothelial cancer. As for the study in general: Atezolizumab was started by patients in the mid-2010s at 1,200 mg intravenously every 3 weeks. Blood gave a median approximately 150,000 T cells. Males with bladder-origin urothelial cancer constituted twenty-five of 29 patients.

Method: immunoSEQ multiplex PCR; TCRdb's copy keeps in-frame clones and lacks some. Altogether some 45,000 clones are present, about nine tenths being singletons, with the ten largest covering about 4%. CDR1 and CDR2 from the germline V gene are MNHNY and SVGAGI (reference sequence). J lost 0 bases, V lost 2 bases, and 2 bases had no gene match. The CDR3 is 15 amino acids. The receptor's source is an elderly man with urothelial cancer. The chain carries TRBV6-6 and TRBJ1-2; the match to TRBD1 covers 8 bases. The source was PBMCs, collected around atezolizumab (anti-PD-L1) treatment. DNA for the CDR3: TGTGCCAGCAGTTACGACAGGGGAACTAACTATGGCTACACCTTC. It yields the protein CASSYDRGTNYGYTF.